This TCR beta chain was retrieved from a study of T cells after yellow fever vaccination. TCRdb called the 5' RACE reads again in MiXCR, with one record for every CDR3 protein. The repertoire includes 400,000 or so distinct CDR3 sequences, around 6.5% of them detected once, and over 12% sits in the top ten. The CDR3 runs to 15 residues. Trimming took 2 bases from V and 11 from J; bases not matched to a gene: 8. General study points: Although the secondary response was weaker, it peaked faster, at day 5 versus 15. Bulk-population clonotypes that are abundant could appear as contaminants in FACS-sorted repertoires. The study re-detected most primary-vaccination clones after the booster (around 96% CD4, almost 90% CD8). Although most clonotypes did not, a small share appeared in both CD4 and CD8 compartments.

About this clonotype: The antigen remains unidentified.

The J gene is TRBJ1-5, the V gene TRBV12-3 or TRBV12-4, with 11 bases lining up with TRBD1. The starting material was PBMCs, obtained 5 days after the yellow fever booster vaccination. The receptor comes from a man aged 25-45 years who received the YFV17D yellow fever vaccine. CDR3 in amino acids: CASSLTGQGGQAQHF. CDR3 DNA sequence: TGTGCCAGCAGTTTAACGGGACAGGGGGGACAAGCCCAGCATTTT.